The sequence of this T cell receptor beta chain was determined in a study of shared T cell receptors in the human thymus. This clone appeared once. Sequenced by immunoSEQ multiplex PCR; TCRdb stores in-frame clones only, minus some. The sample shows about 380,000 clones, about 95% of them seen only once. The sample consisted of thymocytes. The TCR was taken from a human donor.

In DNA, the CDR3 is TGTGCCAGTAGTATGGGTAGCGGGACCGCCTCCTACAATGAGCAGTTCTTC. Its translation: CASSMGSGTASYNEQFF. V gene TRBV19 combines with J gene TRBJ2-1; TRBD2 aligns across 8 bases. The CDR3 runs 17 residues. V lost 3 bases, J lost 0 bases, and 7 bases stayed unmatched. CDR1 and CDR2 (germline): LNHDA, SQIVND (reference sequence).